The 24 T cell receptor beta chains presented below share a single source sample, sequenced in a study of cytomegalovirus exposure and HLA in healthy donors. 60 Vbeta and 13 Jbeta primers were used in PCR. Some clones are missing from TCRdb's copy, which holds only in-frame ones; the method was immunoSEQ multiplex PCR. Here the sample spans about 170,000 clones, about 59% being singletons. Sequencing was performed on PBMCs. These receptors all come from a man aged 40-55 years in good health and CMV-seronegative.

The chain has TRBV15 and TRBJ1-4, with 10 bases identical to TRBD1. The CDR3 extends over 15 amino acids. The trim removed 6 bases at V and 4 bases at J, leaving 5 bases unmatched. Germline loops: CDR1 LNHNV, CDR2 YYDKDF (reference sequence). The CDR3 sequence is CATSIGTGVNEKLFF. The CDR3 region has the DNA TGTGCCACCAGTATTGGGACAGGGGTTAATGAAAAACTGTTTTTT.

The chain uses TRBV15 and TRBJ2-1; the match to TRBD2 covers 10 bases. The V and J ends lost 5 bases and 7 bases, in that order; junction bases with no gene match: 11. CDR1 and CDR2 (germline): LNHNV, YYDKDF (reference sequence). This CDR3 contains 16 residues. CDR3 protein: CATSFYGSGGANEQFF. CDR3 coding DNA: TGTGCCACCAGCTTCTACGGGAGCGGGGGGGCGAATGAGCAGTTCTTC. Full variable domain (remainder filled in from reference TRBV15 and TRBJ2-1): DAMVIQNPRYQVTQFGKPVTLSCSQTLNHNVMYWYQQKSSQAPKLLFHYYDKDFNNEADTPDNFQSRRPNTSFCFLDIRSPGLGDTAMYLCATSFYGSGGANEQFFGPGTRLTVL.

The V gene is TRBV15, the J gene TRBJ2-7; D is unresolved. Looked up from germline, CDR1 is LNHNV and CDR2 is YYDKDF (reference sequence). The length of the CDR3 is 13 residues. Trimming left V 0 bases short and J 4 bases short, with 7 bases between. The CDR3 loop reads CATSRDIGYEQYF. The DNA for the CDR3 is TGTGCCACCAGCAGAGATATCGGGTACGAGCAGTACTTC. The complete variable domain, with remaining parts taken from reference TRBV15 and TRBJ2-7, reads DAMVIQNPRYQVTQFGKPVTLSCSQTLNHNVMYWYQQKSSQAPKLLFHYYDKDFNNEADTPDNFQSRRPNTSFCFLDIRSPGLGDTAMYLCATSRDIGYEQYFGPGTRLTVT.

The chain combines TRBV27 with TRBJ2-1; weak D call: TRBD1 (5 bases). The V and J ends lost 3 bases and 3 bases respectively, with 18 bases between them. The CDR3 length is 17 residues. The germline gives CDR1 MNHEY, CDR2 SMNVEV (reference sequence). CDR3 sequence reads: CASSLANVGLDYNEQFF. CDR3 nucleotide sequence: TGTGCCAGCAGTTTGGCCAATGTGGGGCTAGACTACAATGAGCAGTTCTTC.

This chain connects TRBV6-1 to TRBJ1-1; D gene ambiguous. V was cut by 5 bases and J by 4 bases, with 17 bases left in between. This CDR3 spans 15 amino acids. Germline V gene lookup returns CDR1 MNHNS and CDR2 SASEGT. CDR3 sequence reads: CASSLHDPGGTEAFF. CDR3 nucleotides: TGTGCCAGCAGTTTACACGATCCCGGAGGCACTGAAGCTTTCTTT.

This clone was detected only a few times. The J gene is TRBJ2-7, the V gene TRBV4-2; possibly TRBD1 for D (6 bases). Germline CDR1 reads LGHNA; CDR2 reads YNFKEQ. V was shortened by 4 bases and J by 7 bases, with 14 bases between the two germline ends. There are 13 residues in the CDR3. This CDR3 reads CASSPTDRGEQYF. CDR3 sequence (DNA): TGTGCCAGCAGCCCAACGGACAGAGGGGAGCAGTACTTC.

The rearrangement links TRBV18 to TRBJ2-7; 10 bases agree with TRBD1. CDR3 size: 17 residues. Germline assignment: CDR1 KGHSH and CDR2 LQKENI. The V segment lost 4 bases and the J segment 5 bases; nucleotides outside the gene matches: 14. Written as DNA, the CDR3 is TGTGCCAGCTCACGGGACAGGGGAGCGGGGAGTCAGAACGAGCAGTACTTC. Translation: CASSRDRGAGSQNEQYF.

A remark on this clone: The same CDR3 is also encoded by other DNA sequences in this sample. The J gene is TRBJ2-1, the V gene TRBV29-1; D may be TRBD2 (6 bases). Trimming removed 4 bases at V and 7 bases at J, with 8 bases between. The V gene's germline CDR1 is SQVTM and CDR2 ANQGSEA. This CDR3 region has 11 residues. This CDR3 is CSVARGNEQFF. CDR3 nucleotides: TGCAGCGTTGCACGGGGGAATGAGCAGTTCTTC.

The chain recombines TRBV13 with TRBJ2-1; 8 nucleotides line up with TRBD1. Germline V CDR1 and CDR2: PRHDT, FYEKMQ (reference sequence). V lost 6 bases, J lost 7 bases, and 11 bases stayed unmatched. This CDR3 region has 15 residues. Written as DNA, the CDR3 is TGTGCCAGCAGTCCTACCCAGGGGGCAGGGAATGAGCAGTTCTTC. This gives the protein CASSPTQGAGNEQFF.

This CDR3 reads CASNKFSGNEQFF. The CDR3 DNA reads TGTGCCAGCAACAAGTTTTCGGGCAATGAGCAGTTCTTC. The V gene is TRBV6-5, the J gene TRBJ2-1; D gene uncertain. Germline CDR1 reads MNHEY; CDR2 reads SVGAGI. With 7 bases removed from V and 6 bases from J, the gap between germline ends came to 13 bases. The CDR3 extends over 13 amino acids.

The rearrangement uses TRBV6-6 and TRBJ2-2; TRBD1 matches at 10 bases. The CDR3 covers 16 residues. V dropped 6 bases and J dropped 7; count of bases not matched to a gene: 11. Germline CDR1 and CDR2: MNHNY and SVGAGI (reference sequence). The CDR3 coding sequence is TGTGCCAGCAGCAGACAGACAGGGGGCTCTGGCGGGGAGCTGTTTTTT. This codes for CASSRQTGGSGGELFF.

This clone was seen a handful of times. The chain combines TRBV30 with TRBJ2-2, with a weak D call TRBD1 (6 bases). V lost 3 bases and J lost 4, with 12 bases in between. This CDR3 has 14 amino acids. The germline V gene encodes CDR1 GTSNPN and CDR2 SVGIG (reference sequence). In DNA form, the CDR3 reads TGTGCCTGGAGGGCTACAGGGACCACCGGGGAGCTGTTTTTT. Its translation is CAWRATGTTGELFF. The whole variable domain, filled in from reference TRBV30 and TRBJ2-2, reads SQTIHQWPATLVQPVGSPLSLECTVEGTSNPNLYWYRQAAGRGLQLLFYSVGIGQISSEVPQNLSASRPQDRQFILSSKKLLLSDSGFYLCAWRATGTTGELFFGEGSRLTVL.

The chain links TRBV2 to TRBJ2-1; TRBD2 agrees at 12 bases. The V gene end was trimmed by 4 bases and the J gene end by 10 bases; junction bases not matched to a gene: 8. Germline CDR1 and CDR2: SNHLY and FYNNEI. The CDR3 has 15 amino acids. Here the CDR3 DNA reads TGTGCCAGCAGTGCTAGACTAGCGGGAGTGTGGGAGCAGTTCTTC. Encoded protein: CASSARLAGVWEQFF.

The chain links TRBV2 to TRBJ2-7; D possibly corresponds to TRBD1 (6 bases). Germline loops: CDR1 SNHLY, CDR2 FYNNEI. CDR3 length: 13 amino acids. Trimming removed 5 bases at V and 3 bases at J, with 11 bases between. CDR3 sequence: CASSPRDNYEQYF. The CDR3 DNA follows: TGTGCCAGCAGTCCCCGGGACAACTACGAGCAGTACTTC.

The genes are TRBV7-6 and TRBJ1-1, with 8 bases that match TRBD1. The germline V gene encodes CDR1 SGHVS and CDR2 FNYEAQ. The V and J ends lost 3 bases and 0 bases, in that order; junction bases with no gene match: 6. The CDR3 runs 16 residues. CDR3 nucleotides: TGTGCCAGCAGCTTGGAGAGACAGGGGTTGAACACTGAAGCTTTCTTT. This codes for CASSLERQGLNTEAFF.

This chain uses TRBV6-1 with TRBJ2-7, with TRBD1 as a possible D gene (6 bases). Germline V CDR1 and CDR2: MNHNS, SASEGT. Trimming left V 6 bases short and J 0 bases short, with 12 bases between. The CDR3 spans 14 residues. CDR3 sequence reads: CASRGTSYSYEQYF. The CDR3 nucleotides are TGTGCCAGCAGGGGGACATCCTACTCCTACGAGCAGTACTTC.

CDR3 DNA sequence: TGTGCCAGCAAGAGGGTTGGAGGCATCGGGGAGCTGTTTTTT. Its translation is CASKRVGGIGELFF. The rearrangement joins TRBV2 to TRBJ2-2, with D tentatively TRBD2 (5 bases). Trimming took off 7 bases at V and 7 bases at J, with 16 bases between the two ends. Germline V gives CDR1 SNHLY, CDR2 FYNNEI. The CDR3 is 14 amino acids. Full variable domain (missing parts from reference TRBV2 and TRBJ2-2): EPEVTQTPSHQVTQMGQEVILRCVPISNHLYFYWYRQILGQKVEFLVSFYNNEISEKSEIFDDQFSVERPDGSNFTLKIRSTKLEDSAMYFCASKRVGGIGELFFGEGSRLTVL.

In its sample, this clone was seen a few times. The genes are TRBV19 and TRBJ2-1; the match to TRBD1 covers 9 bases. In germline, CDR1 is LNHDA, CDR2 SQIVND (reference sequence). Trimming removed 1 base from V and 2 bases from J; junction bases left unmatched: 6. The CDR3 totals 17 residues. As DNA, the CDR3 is TGTGCCAGTAGTATAGCCGCGACAGGGGGTGCCTACAATGAGCAGTTCTTC. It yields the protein CASSIAATGGAYNEQFF.

Written as DNA, the CDR3 is TGTGCCAGCAGCCAAGGGGGGCGGGCCACCTACGAGCAGTACTTC. It yields the protein CASSQGGRATYEQYF. The V gene is TRBV14, the J gene TRBJ2-7; possible D gene TRBD1, 6 bases. The CDR3 sequence is 15 residues long. V gave up 1 base and J gave up 2 bases, with 12 bases separating them. The germline CDR1 and CDR2 sequences are SGHDN and FVKESK.

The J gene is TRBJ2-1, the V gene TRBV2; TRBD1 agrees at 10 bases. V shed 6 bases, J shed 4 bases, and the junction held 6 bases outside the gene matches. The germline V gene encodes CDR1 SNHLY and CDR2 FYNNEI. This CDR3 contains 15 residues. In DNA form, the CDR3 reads TGTGCCAGCAGGACTGACAGGGGGCTTTACAATGAGCAGTTCTTC. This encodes CASRTDRGLYNEQFF.

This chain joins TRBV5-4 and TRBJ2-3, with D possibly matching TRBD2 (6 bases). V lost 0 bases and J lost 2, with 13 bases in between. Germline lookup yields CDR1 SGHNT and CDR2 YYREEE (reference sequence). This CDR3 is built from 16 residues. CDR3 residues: CASSLGGVANTDTQYF. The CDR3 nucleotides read TGTGCCAGCAGCTTGGGGGGGGTGGCTAACACAGATACGCAGTATTTT.

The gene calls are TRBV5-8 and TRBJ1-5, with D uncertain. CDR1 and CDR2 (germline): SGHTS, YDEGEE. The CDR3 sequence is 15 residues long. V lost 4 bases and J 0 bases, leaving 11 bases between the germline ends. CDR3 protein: CASSPGQHSNQPQHF. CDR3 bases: TGTGCCAGCAGCCCTGGGCAGCATAGCAATCAGCCCCAGCATTTT.

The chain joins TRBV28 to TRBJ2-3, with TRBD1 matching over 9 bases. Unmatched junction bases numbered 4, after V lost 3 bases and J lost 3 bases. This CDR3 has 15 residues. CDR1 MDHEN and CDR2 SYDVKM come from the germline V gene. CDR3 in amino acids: CASSFGGQGTDTQYF. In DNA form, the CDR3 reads TGTGCCAGCAGTTTTGGGGGACAGGGAACAGATACGCAGTATTTT.

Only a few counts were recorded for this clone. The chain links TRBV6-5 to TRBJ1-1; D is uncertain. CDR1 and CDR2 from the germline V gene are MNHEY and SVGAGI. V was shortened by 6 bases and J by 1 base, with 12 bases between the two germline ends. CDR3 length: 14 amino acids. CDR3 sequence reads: CASSSSPTNTEAFF. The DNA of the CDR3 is TGTGCCAGCAGCAGTAGCCCAACGAACACTGAAGCTTTCTTT.